The 32 T cell receptor beta chains listed next were all sequenced from one sample in a study of shared clonotypes between healthy human individuals. The protocol was immunoSEQ multiplex PCR, while the TCRdb copy is restricted to in-frame clones and leaves out a portion. The sample holds about 2.3 million clones, about 92% seen once. Sequenced material: naive CD4+ T cells from PBMCs. Stated subset: CD45RA+ positively selected. The receptor set was obtained from a man aged 18 to 30 in good health. Some clones in this sample may be carry-over from other donors' samples.

This chain links TRBV15 with TRBJ2-5, with 10 positions matching TRBD2. Germline V gene sequence: CDR1 LNHNV, CDR2 YYDKDF (reference sequence). The J segment lost 2 bases and the V segment lost 0 bases, leaving 6 bases of the junction unmatched. This CDR3 spans 17 amino acids. In nucleotides, the CDR3 is TGTGCCACCAGCAGAGATCGTAGGACTAGCGGACAAGAGACCCAGTACTTC. Translating gives CATSRDRRTSGQETQYF. The full variable domain, rest sourced from reference TRBV15 and TRBJ2-5, is DAMVIQNPRYQVTQFGKPVTLSCSQTLNHNVMYWYQQKSSQAPKLLFHYYDKDFNNEADTPDNFQSRRPNTSFCFLDIRSPGLGDTAMYLCATSRDRRTSGQETQYFGPGTRLLVL.

The rearrangement links TRBV29-1 to TRBJ2-7, with a tentative D call TRBD1 (6 bases). Germline V CDR1 and CDR2: SQVTM, ANQGSEA. The CDR3 runs 13 residues. The germline V and J ends were trimmed by 3 bases and 7 bases, with 16 bases remaining between them. The CDR3 DNA is TGCAGCGTTGATCTACAGGGTCAGTTTGAGCAGTACTTC. Protein product: CSVDLQGQFEQYF.

The V gene is TRBV28, the J gene TRBJ2-3; 11 positions agree with TRBD1. This CDR3 has 17 residues. The germline CDR1 and CDR2 sequences are MDHEN and SYDVKM. Trimming took 2 bases from V and 2 from J; bases not matched to a gene: 6. The CDR3 nucleotides read TGTGCCAGCAGTTTAGGCGGACAGGGGGCGCTCACAGATACGCAGTATTTT. As protein: CASSLGGQGALTDTQYF. Looking up the rest from reference TRBV28 and TRBJ2-3 gives the full variable domain: DVKVTQSSRYLVKRTGEKVFLECVQDMDHENMFWYRQDPGLGLRLIYFSYDVKMKEKGDIPEGYSVSREKKERFSLILESASTNQTSMYLCASSLGGQGALTDTQYFGPGTRLTVL.

In its sample, this clone was seen once. The chain has TRBV19 and TRBJ2-2; the D is unclear. The CDR3 has 14 amino acids. Germline V gives CDR1 LNHDA, CDR2 SQIVND (reference sequence). Between the trimmed V and J ends, which lost 6 bases and 1 base, there was a span of 9 bases. The chain's CDR3 is CASRKFLNTGELFF. The DNA for the CDR3 is TGTGCCAGTAGAAAGTTTTTGAACACCGGGGAGCTGTTTTTT.

The V and J genes are TRBV19 and TRBJ2-1; TRBD2 matches 13 bases. This CDR3 is built from 14 residues. The junction had 5 bases not matched to a gene; V was cut back by 10 bases and J by 5 bases. Germline V gives CDR1 LNHDA, CDR2 SQIVND (reference sequence). Here the CDR3 reads CATGLAGANNEQFF. The CDR3 DNA is TGTGCCACTGGACTAGCGGGGGCTAACAATGAGCAGTTCTTC.

This chain connects TRBV18 to TRBJ2-1, with D perhaps TRBD2 (6 bases). Germline V gene sequence: CDR1 KGHSH, CDR2 LQKENI. The CDR3 is 13 amino acids. V lost 1 base to trimming and J lost 7 bases, with 8 bases between them. In DNA form, the CDR3 reads TGTGCCAGCTCACCACAGACTAGTAATGAGCAGTTCTTC. Its protein is CASSPQTSNEQFF.

This sequence joins TRBV28 and TRBJ1-2; D perhaps matches TRBD1 (5 bases). The V and J ends lost 8 bases and 8 bases respectively, with 18 bases between them. The CDR3 consists of 13 residues. Germline V gives CDR1 MDHEN, CDR2 SYDVKM. The CDR3 nucleotides read TGTGCCAGCGGGGGGGTACCCCCGGCAGGCTACACCTTC. This translates into CASGGVPPAGYTF.

This clone occurred once. The gene calls are TRBV28 and TRBJ1-2, with D possibly being TRBD1 (6 bases). V shed 5 bases and J shed 2 bases, with 18 bases lying between them. There are 16 residues in the CDR3. The germline CDR1 and CDR2 sequences are MDHEN and SYDVKM. CDR3 region: CASSPGTLTGNYGYTF. Here the CDR3 DNA reads TGTGCCAGCAGTCCTGGAACCCTGACAGGAAACTATGGCTACACCTTC.

The rearrangement uses TRBV6-5 and TRBJ2-5, with D possibly being TRBD1 (6 bases). From germline, CDR1 is MNHEY and CDR2 SVGAGI. Between the trimmed V and J ends, which lost 0 bases and 12 bases, there was a span of 20 bases. This CDR3 region has 15 residues. The CDR3 DNA follows: TGTGCCAGCAGTTACTCGTGGGGGCTACACGGAGAGGAGTACTTC. Translation gives CASSYSWGLHGEEYF.

V and J are TRBV5-1 and TRBJ2-5, with a tentative D call TRBD2 (5 bases). The V and J ends lost 1 base and 2 bases respectively, with 12 bases between them. Looked up from germline, CDR1 is SGHRS and CDR2 is YFSETQ. The CDR3 is 15 amino acids. CDR3 region: CASSLLAGSQETQYF. DNA of the CDR3: TGCGCCAGCAGCTTGCTAGCAGGCTCACAAGAGACCCAGTACTTC. Variable domain in full (rest from reference TRBV5-1 and TRBJ2-5): KAGVTQTPRYLIKTRGQQVTLSCSPISGHRSVSWYQQTPGQGLQFLFEYFSETQRNKGNFPGRFSGRQFSNSRSEMNVSTLELGDSALYLCASSLLAGSQETQYFGPGTRLLVL.

The chain employs TRBV7-8 and TRBJ1-2; no clear D gene. The CDR3 consists of 13 residues. Trimming stripped 1 base from V and 7 bases from J, with 10 bases between. Germline V CDR1 and CDR2: SGHVS, FQNEAQ. The CDR3 protein is CASSLGPEGGYTF. Written as DNA, the CDR3 is TGTGCCAGCAGCTTAGGGCCGGAGGGTGGCTACACCTTC.

The CDR3 reads CASSVGLGNYGYTF. CDR3 DNA sequence: TGTGCCAGCAGCGTAGGTCTGGGTAACTATGGCTACACCTTC. The chain employs TRBV9 and TRBJ1-2; D gene ambiguous. This CDR3 region has 14 residues. Per the germline V gene, CDR1 is SGDLS and CDR2 is YYNGEE. Trimming left V 0 bases short and J 1 base short, with 7 bases between.

Regarding this clone: Other DNA sequences from this sample encode an identical CDR3 as well. The chain links TRBV7-2 to TRBJ1-5; D possibly corresponds to TRBD1 (6 bases). With 2 bases removed from V and 3 bases from J, the gap between germline ends came to 8 bases. There are 14 residues in the CDR3. Germline assignment: CDR1 SGHTA and CDR2 FQGNSA. The CDR3 region is CASSLTGLNQPQHF. The CDR3 DNA reads as TGTGCCAGCAGCTTAACAGGGCTCAATCAGCCCCAGCATTTT.

The chain joins TRBV29-1 to TRBJ2-7; 10 nucleotides agree with TRBD2. Trimming cost V 7 bases and J 5 bases; bases outside gene matches: 14. The length of the CDR3 is 15 residues. The germline CDR1 and CDR2 sequences are SQVTM and ANQGSEA. The CDR3 is CSARRRLAGENEQYF. CDR3 DNA: TGCAGCGCCCGAAGACGGCTAGCGGGAGAAAACGAGCAGTACTTC.

The gene calls are TRBV2 and TRBJ2-5; D is perhaps TRBD2 (7 bases). The CDR3 contains 20 residues. V lost 1 base and J lost 5, with 29 bases in between. Looked up from germline, CDR1 is SNHLY and CDR2 is FYNNEI. The CDR3 region has the DNA TGTGCCAGCAGTGAAGGGACAGCAACGGCGGGACTAATACTGGGGGAGACCCAGTACTTC. Its translation: CASSEGTATAGLILGETQYF.

V is TRBV6-1 and J is TRBJ2-3, with D tentatively TRBD1 (5 bases). The germline V and J ends were trimmed by 3 bases and 1 base, with 8 bases remaining between them. This CDR3 has 14 residues. The germline V gene encodes CDR1 MNHNS and CDR2 SASEGT. The CDR3 sequence is CASSDGHRTDTQYF. The CDR3, as DNA: TGTGCCAGCAGTGATGGACACCGCACAGATACGCAGTATTTT.

CDR3 sequence: CASSLEGGRGRYGYTF. The CDR3 nucleotides are TGTGCCAGCAGCTTGGAGGGAGGCAGGGGGAGGTATGGCTACACCTTC. This rearrangement joins TRBV5-4 to TRBJ1-2; 7 nucleotides match TRBD1. CDR3 size: 16 residues. The trim removed 0 bases at V and 5 bases at J, leaving 10 bases unmatched. From germline, CDR1 is SGHNT and CDR2 YYREEE (reference sequence).

The J gene is TRBJ1-2, the V gene TRBV18, with 10 bases lining up with TRBD1. The CDR3 is 15 amino acids. V lost 4 bases to trimming and J lost 4 bases; unmatched junction nucleotides: 6. Per germline, CDR1 KGHSH and CDR2 LQKENI. This chain's CDR3 is CASSLGQGEIYGYTF. CDR3 sequence (DNA): TGTGCCAGCTCACTTGGACAGGGGGAAATCTATGGCTACACCTTC. The full variable domain, completed using reference TRBV18 and TRBJ1-2, is NAGVMQNPRHLVRRRGQEARLRCSPMKGHSHVYWYRQLPEEGLKFMVYLQKENIIDESGMPKERFSAEFPKEGPSILRIQQVVRGDSAAYFCASSLGQGEIYGYTFGSGTRLTVV.

V and J are TRBV5-1 and TRBJ2-3; 9 bases match TRBD2. The germline V gene has CDR1 SGHRS and CDR2 YFSETQ. CDR3 size: 16 residues. J gave up 3 bases and V 3 bases, and 8 bases lay outside the gene matches. The chain's CDR3 is CASSSQGREGTDTQYF. For the CDR3, the DNA is TGCGCCAGCAGCTCCCAGGGGCGGGAGGGTACAGATACGCAGTATTTT.

The genes are TRBV4-1 and TRBJ2-2, with no clear D. The CDR3 covers 14 residues. V lost 0 bases and J 4 bases, leaving 6 bases between the germline ends. CDR1 is MGHRA and CDR2 is YSYEKL in the germline V gene. The chain's CDR3 is CASSQDHGTGELFF. CDR3 nucleotide sequence: TGCGCCAGCAGCCAAGATCATGGCACCGGGGAGCTGTTTTTT.

V gene TRBV7-9 combines with J gene TRBJ2-2; 10 bases match TRBD1. With 4 bases clipped from V and 7 bases from J, the junction kept 9 bases outside the gene matches. This CDR3 is built from 16 residues. In germline, CDR1 is SEHNR, CDR2 FQNEAQ (reference sequence). The CDR3 protein is CASSSVGQGEIGELFF. Here the CDR3 DNA reads TGTGCCAGCAGCTCGGTAGGACAGGGGGAAATCGGGGAGCTGTTTTTT.

The gene calls are TRBV28 and TRBJ1-5; D is unresolved. Trimming took off 4 bases at V and 4 bases at J, with 11 bases between the two ends. The germline gives CDR1 MDHEN, CDR2 SYDVKM. The CDR3 runs 14 residues. The CDR3 region is CASSSIGGNQPQHF. The DNA of the CDR3 is TGTGCCAGCAGTTCCATAGGTGGGAATCAGCCCCAGCATTTT.

This clone was counted once. The CDR3 sequence: CASSLGEGRARETQYF. The CDR3 region has the DNA TGTGCCAGCAGCTTAGGAGAAGGGAGAGCCAGAGAGACCCAGTACTTC. The V call is TRBV7-2, the J call TRBJ2-5; D is perhaps TRBD2 (5 bases). The CDR3 runs 16 residues. Germline CDR1 and CDR2: SGHTA and FQGNSA. Trimming took 1 base from V and 4 from J, leaving 16 bases between them.

The chain recombines TRBV19 with TRBJ2-1, with TRBD2 matching 10 bases. The CDR3 contains 16 residues. The ends lost 1 base at V and 7 bases at J; junction bases unmatched: 7. Per the germline V gene, CDR1 is LNHDA and CDR2 is SQIVND (reference sequence). The CDR3 spells CASSIGWLAGDNEQFF. The CDR3 DNA reads as TGTGCCAGTAGTATAGGGTGGCTAGCGGGAGATAATGAGCAGTTCTTC.

The V call is TRBV9, the J call TRBJ2-5, with D possibly matching TRBD2 (8 bases). Trimming stripped 4 bases from V and 5 bases from J, with 15 bases between. In germline, CDR1 is SGDLS, CDR2 YYNGEE. This CDR3 has 14 residues. The chain's CDR3 is CASSPSGGGETQYF. CDR3 sequence (DNA): TGTGCCAGCAGCCCCTCGGGAGGGGGCGAGACCCAGTACTTC.

In its sample, this clone was seen a few times. The chain carries TRBV10-3 and TRBJ1-5; possible D gene TRBD1, 6 bases. Germline V gene data show CDR1 as ENHRY and CDR2 as SYGVKD. The CDR3 contains 16 residues. The V gene lost 4 bases and the J gene lost 6 bases, with 19 bases spanning the gap. CDR3 in DNA: TGTGCCATCAGTGCGATGGGCAGGGGAGGTAGTCAGCCCCAGCATTTT. This gives the protein CAISAMGRGGSQPQHF.

This rearrangement joins TRBV20-1 to TRBJ2-7; D is tentatively TRBD1 or TRBD2 (6 bases each). Germline CDR1 DFQATT, CDR2 SNEGSKA (reference sequence). The CDR3 runs to 10 residues. Trimming took 5 bases from V and 6 from J, leaving 8 bases between them. The DNA for the CDR3 is TGCAGTGCTGGAGGGGGCGAGCAGTACTTC. It encodes CSAGGGEQYF.

J is TRBJ1-1 and V is TRBV27, with TRBD1 identical over 9 bases. The germline V gene has CDR1 MNHEY and CDR2 SMNVEV (reference sequence). The CDR3 runs to 11 residues. Trimming at V came to 6 bases and at J to 10 bases, leaving 3 bases not matched to a gene. DNA for the CDR3: TGTGCCAGCAGCGACAGGGGGGGAGCTTTCTTT. Its translation: CASSDRGGAFF.

Details on this clone: The sample holds other DNA sequences that translate to the same CDR3. V and J are TRBV28 and TRBJ2-7; 10 nucleotides agree with TRBD1. Trimming cost V 6 bases and J 2 bases; bases outside gene matches: 7. In germline, CDR1 is MDHEN, CDR2 SYDVKM. This CDR3 is built from 15 residues. CDR3 residues: CASRSTGTGAYEQYF. CDR3 sequence (DNA): TGTGCCAGCAGATCGACCGGGACAGGGGCCTACGAGCAGTACTTC.

This clone showed up just once. The chain has TRBV28 and TRBJ1-1; unclear D gene. Germline V gives CDR1 MDHEN, CDR2 SYDVKM. The CDR3 covers 13 residues. Trimming pared 8 bases from V and 11 bases from J, leaving 21 bases between. The DNA for the CDR3 is TGTGCCAGCGGTTCTGGCACCCCCGACGGGGCTTTCTTT. Its protein product is CASGSGTPDGAFF.

CDR3 sequence reads: CASSKGQPLGELFF. The CDR3 DNA sequence: TGTGCCAGCAGCAAGGGACAGCCTCTCGGGGAGCTGTTTTTT. The rearrangement joins TRBV5-4 to TRBJ2-2; 7 bases agree with TRBD1. The V gene end was trimmed by 4 bases and the J gene end by 7 bases; junction bases not matched to a gene: 7. The CDR3 consists of 14 residues. Germline CDR1 is SGHNT and CDR2 is YYREEE (reference sequence).

V gene TRBV5-1 combines with J gene TRBJ1-1; D might be TRBD1 (6 bases). Germline assignment: CDR1 SGHRS and CDR2 YFSETQ. V was cut by 4 bases and J by 5 bases, with 18 bases left in between. The CDR3 loop spans 15 amino acids. The CDR3 reads CASSPSQGRGTEAFF. CDR3 sequence (DNA): TGCGCCAGCAGCCCATCGCAGGGTAGGGGGACTGAAGCTTTCTTT.